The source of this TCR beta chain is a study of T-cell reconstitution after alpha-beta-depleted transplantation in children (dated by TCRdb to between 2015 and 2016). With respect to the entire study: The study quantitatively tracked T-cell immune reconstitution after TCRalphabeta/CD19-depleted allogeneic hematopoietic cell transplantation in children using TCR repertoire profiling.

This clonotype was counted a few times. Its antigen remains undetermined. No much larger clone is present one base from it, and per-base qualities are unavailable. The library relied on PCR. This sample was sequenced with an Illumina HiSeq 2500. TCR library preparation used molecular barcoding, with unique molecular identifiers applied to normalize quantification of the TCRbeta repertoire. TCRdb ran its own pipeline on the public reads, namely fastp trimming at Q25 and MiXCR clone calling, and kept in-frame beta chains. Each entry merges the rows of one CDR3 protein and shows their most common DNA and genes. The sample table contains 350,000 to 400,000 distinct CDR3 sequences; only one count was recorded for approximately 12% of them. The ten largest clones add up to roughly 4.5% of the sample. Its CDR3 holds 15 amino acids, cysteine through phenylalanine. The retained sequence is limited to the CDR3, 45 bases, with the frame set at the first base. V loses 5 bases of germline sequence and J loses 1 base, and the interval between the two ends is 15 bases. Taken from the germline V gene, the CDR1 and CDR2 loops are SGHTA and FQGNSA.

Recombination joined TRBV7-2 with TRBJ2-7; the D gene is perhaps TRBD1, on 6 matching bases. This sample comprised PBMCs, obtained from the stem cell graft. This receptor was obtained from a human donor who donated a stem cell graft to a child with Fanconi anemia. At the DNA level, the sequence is TGTGCCAGCAGCCCTAGCAGGGGTATTTCCTACGAGCAGTACTTC. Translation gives CASSPSRGISYEQYF.